The rows below give T cell receptor beta chains drawn from one sample of a study of T cells in Graves' hyperthyroidism and ophthalmopathy. TCRdb called the multiplex PCR reads again in MiXCR, with one record for every CDR3 protein. The data contain about 290,000 distinct CDR3 sequences, around a sixth of them seen just once; the ten biggest clones take up around 34%. Sequencing input: blood. Receptors were obtained from a man aged 25-45 years with Graves' hyperthyroidism. Each CDR3 is given with its conserved first and last residue. D genes are given only for firm matches. Only part of the rows carry a size: once, few, many, or a class if the clone is expanded.

>TRBJ2-5|TRBD1|TRBV27|many
TGTGCCAGCAGTTTACGACTTGGGACAGCCCCGGGGACCCAGTACTTC
CASSLRLGTAPGTQYF
>TRBJ1-5|NA|TRBV30|many
TGTGCCTGGAGTGTGGGAGGTCTCGGCAATCAGCCCCAGCATTTT
CAWSVGGLGNQPQHF
>TRBJ1-3|TRBD1|TRBV6-1|NA
TGTGCCAGCAGCGCCTGGGACAGAGGAAACACCATATATTTT
CASSAWDRGNTIYF
>TRBJ2-1|NA|TRBV2|once
TGTGCCAGCAGTGACTTGTCAGATCCGTTCTTC
CASSDLSDPFF
>TRBJ1-4|NA|TRBV29-1|NA
TGCAGCGTTACCGGGACTGCTAATGAAAAACTGTTTTTT
CSVTGTANEKLFF
>TRBJ2-3|TRBD2|TRBV9|few
TGTGCCAGCAGCGGGAGCGGGAGGGGGACAGATACGCAGTATTTT
CASSGSGRGTDTQYF
>TRBJ1-5|NA|TRBV7-2|many
TGTGCCAGCAACACACTCACGCAGGGTCCCAATCAGCCCCAGCATTTT
CASNTLTQGPNQPQHF
>TRBJ1-2|NA|TRBV20-1|NA
TGCAGTGCCACTCGGGGGGCGGAGTATGGCTACACCTTC
CSATRGAEYGYTF
>TRBJ1-1|TRBD1|TRBV28|few
TGTGCCAGCAGTTTGAACCCGGGACAGGGGCTTTTAGCTTTCTTT
CASSLNPGQGLLAFF
>TRBJ2-2|NA|TRBV12-3/TRBV12-4|NA
TGTGCCAGCATCAACAGGGGCCGGGGGGTTACCGGGGAGCTGTTTTTT
CASINRGRGVTGELFF
>TRBJ2-2|TRBD1|TRBV7-9|NA
TGTGCCAGCAGCTCAACAGGGGGGCAGACCGGGGAGCTGTTTTTT
CASSSTGGQTGELFF
>TRBJ2-7|TRBD2|TRBV3-1|many
TGTGCCAGCAGCCAAGACCTCCTAGCGGGACTTACCTACGAGCAGTACTTC
CASSQDLLAGLTYEQYF
>TRBJ2-5|NA|TRBV11-2|many
TGTGCCAGCAGCTTTGGGGTCGGTGAGACCCAGTACTTC
CASSFGVGETQYF
>TRBJ2-1|TRBD2|TRBV6-4|many
TGTGCCACCAAATCGGGGCTAGCGGGGCCCAATGAGCAGTTCTTC
CATKSGLAGPNEQFF
>TRBJ2-5|TRBD2|TRBV5-8|few
TGTGCCAGCAGCTTGGCCGGCCGGGAGGACTTC
CASSLAGREDF
>TRBJ2-5|TRBD2|TRBV3-1|NA
TGTGCCAGCAGCCAAGAGGGGGGGTGGGAGACCCAGTACTTC
CASSQEGGWETQYF
>TRBJ1-2|NA|TRBV18|many
TGTGCCAGCTCACCAGGAAACGGAGCTAACTATGGCTACACCTTC
CASSPGNGANYGYTF
>TRBJ1-5|TRBD1|TRBV20-1|many
TGCAGTGCTAGACGTTTTCAGGGGGCGGGTAGCAATCAGCCCCAGCATTTT
CSARRFQGAGSNQPQHF